This T cell receptor beta chain was captured in a study of shared clonotypes between healthy human individuals (dated by TCRdb to about 2020). Looking at the study overall: A couple of women and three men aged 18 to 49 years were included in the cohort. For each donor, three plates each were used for CD4 naive and CD4 memory, two plates were used for CD8 naive, and one plate was used for CD8 memory. To increase sequencing depth and limit assay-specific biases, TCR repertoire library preparation and sequencing were carried out by different laboratories using diverse techniques. Blood TCR repertoires of several healthy adults were deeply sequenced to estimate repertoire size and the extent of clonotype sharing between individuals. Leukapheresis yielded between about 0.9 and 8.9 billion PBMCs per donor.

The CDR3 starts with the cysteine, ends with the phenylalanine, and has 12 residues. CDR3 DNA only is kept here, 36 bases in frame from base 1. V is clipped by 6 bases and J by 3 bases, and the sequence between their germline boundaries is 9 bases long. Per the germline V gene (reference sequence), MNHEY is the CDR1 and SMNVEV is the CDR2. TCR CDR3 regions were amplified from genomic DNA by multiplex PCR using the deep immunoSEQ assay. Genomic DNA extracted from each cell subset was distributed evenly over all wells of several immunoSEQ 96-well plates, and each plate served as one replicate. For sorted subsets, around 0.2 ug genomic DNA, equal to about 30,000 T cell genomes, was loaded into each replicate PCR. Purified libraries were quantified with a Qubit 3.0 fluorometer, sized on a Bioanalyzer 2100, and re-quantified with the KAPA Library Quantification kit. Each immunoSEQ 96-well plate was sequenced on its own single-read 150-cycle Illumina NextSeq 550 flow cell. The study's own analysis went as follows. Because only junctional sequences without quality scores were contained in the immunoSEQ output, filtering matching that applied to full-length reads could not be performed. Sequences were annotated with PyIR, a Python wrapper for IgBLAST v1.9, using IMGT germline references to assign V/J genes and CDR3. Reads were filtered out if the reads had weak V/J assignments (E-value above 1e-6), no CDR3, stop codons, out-of-frame junctions, or ambiguous translated residues. V3J clonotypes were defined as sequences sharing an identical inferred V gene, J gene, and CDR3 amino acid sequence. The percentage overlap between two repertoires was calculated by dividing the number of shared unique clonotypes by the size of the smaller repertoire. RTK rarefaction, the Chao1 estimator, and Recon v2.1 estimates of unobserved clonotypes were used to assess repertoire richness. Generation probabilities for all TCRbeta clonotypes obtained by the gDNA method from a few donors were computed using OLGA. This immuneACCESS table, as held by TCRdb, lists in-frame sequences with V and J called but not all clones. Of the missing ones, under half trace to an unresolved V gene in checked studies; the others have no known cause. V and J calls and clone size are those listed in that table; D and trimming were worked out from the DNA. The table for this sample lists over a million clones; roughly 96% of them were counted only once. More than 0.9% of the sample is taken by the ten largest.

The donors were healthy, HIV-negative adults who had no recently reported acute infections or vaccinations. All donors were Caucasian adults living in Nashville, Tennessee, USA. CD4+ T cells were enriched by magnetic negative selection; naive cells were then positively selected on CD45RA, and the negative fraction formed the memory subset. Blood was obtained by leukapheresis, after which PBMCs were separated by Ficoll-Histopaque density gradient centrifugation and cryopreserved in liquid nitrogen vapor phase. Analytical flow cytometry was used to check the purity and quantity of every magnetically sorted T cell population. From each sorted fraction, genomic DNA was isolated and quantified by UV absorbance on a Nanodrop 2000c. What the study reported, not specific to this receptor: Naive subsets generally had larger estimated clonotype richness than memory subsets. Because the study included only a small number of donors, the genetic and exposure-history diversity represented was limited. Even with the large sequencing depth, rarefaction of the sorted-subset datasets indicated that sequencing was incomplete. Sharing across several donors was observed for around 5% of naive CD4, under 4% of naive CD8, 2% to 2.5% of memory CD4, and about 0.38% of memory CD8 clonotypes. Sampling was restricted to blood, and TCR repertoires in tissue are likely to differ from TCR repertoires in blood. Higher generation probabilities were observed for clonotypes shared by all four sorted-subset donors than for non-shared clonotypes. Pairwise subsampling indicated that sequencing depth was expected to affect the degree of clonotype sharing among donors.

As for this clone: It has no known antigen specificity. There are no base qualities to consult, and no much larger clone falls within one base. This specimen includes other DNA sequences encoding the same CDR3.

Source material: naive CD4+ T cells sorted from blood. The cell subset or site label corresponds to: CD45RA+ positively selected. The TCR was taken from a man aged 30 to 39 in good health. The sequence is built from TRBV27 and TRBJ2-7; no confident D gene assignment can be made. The DNA sequence reads TGTGCCAGCAGCTTTGCAGGCTACGAGCAGTACTTC. The resulting protein is CASSFAGYEQYF.